The clone carrying this T cell receptor beta chain was found many times. Its antigen remains unidentified. The data derive from a study of response to subunit inactivated influenza vaccine. TCRdb re-analysed the RT-PCR reads in MiXCR, keeping a single row per CDR3 protein. The table lists 860,000 or so distinct CDR3 sequences, around 20% of them singletons. General study points: Authors suggested each seasonal flu vaccination may recruit only limited numbers of new T cells.

The CDR3 loop spans 13 amino acids. CDR1 and CDR2 from the germline V gene are SQVTM and ANQGSEA. V lost 6 bases to trimming and J lost 0 bases, with 12 bases between them. The input for sequencing was PBMCs from blood, taken roughly 5 days after vaccination. The receptor was isolated from a man aged 50 to 59 who received an inactivated influenza vaccine. The rearrangement links TRBV29-1 to TRBJ2-7, with a weak D call TRBD1 (5 bases). CDR3 in DNA: TGCAGCGTAATAGGGGTGACCTCCTACGAGCAGTACTTC. Translation gives CSVIGVTSYEQYF.